Listed below are T cell receptor beta chains from one sample, sequenced in a study of blood T cell repertoires in COVID-19. The data were produced by immunoSEQ multiplex PCR, yet TCRdb's version contains in-frame clones alone and is incomplete. The sample carries about 170,000 clones, about 86% recorded once. Material: PBMCs or T cells enriched from blood (not recorded which). These receptor sequences come from a woman aged 45-65 years in a cohort exposed to, infected with or recovered from COVID-19 (not recorded which). Both conserved end residues are part of each CDR3. Each record gives: V gene, D gene, clone size, J gene, CDR3 DNA, CDR3 protein. D genes are given only for firm matches. Expanded clones get a size class; other rows say once, few or many, or leave the size out.

v_gene: TRBV19; d_gene: TRBD1; abundance: NA; j_gene: TRBJ1-5; CDR3nt: TGTGCCAGTAGTATAGTCGGGACAGGGAGGCAGCCCCAGCATTTT; CDR3aa: CASSIVGTGRQPQHF
v_gene: TRBV25-1; d_gene: NA; abundance: once; j_gene: TRBJ1-2; CDR3nt: TGTGCCAGCAGTGATAGGGGCGGCTCGGATGGCTACACCTTC; CDR3aa: CASSDRGGSDGYTF
v_gene: TRBV6-5; d_gene: NA; abundance: many; j_gene: TRBJ1-2; CDR3nt: TGTGCCAGCAGTTTAAGGACAGCCTATGGCTACACCTTC; CDR3aa: CASSLRTAYGYTF
v_gene: TRBV10-3; d_gene: NA; abundance: NA; j_gene: TRBJ2-5; CDR3nt: TGTGCCATCGCCCGTGAGAAAGAGACCCAGTACTTC; CDR3aa: CAIAREKETQYF
v_gene: TRBV1; d_gene: NA; abundance: NA; j_gene: TRBJ2-7; CDR3nt: TGCACCAGCAGCCAAGCCCCATATCCCCTAACTCGTGCCTACGAGCAGTACTTC; CDR3aa: CTSSQAPYPLTRAYEQYF
v_gene: TRBV19; d_gene: TRBD1; abundance: NA; j_gene: TRBJ1-1; CDR3nt: TGTGCCAGTAGTAGCCGACAGGGGGGCACTGAAGCTTTCTTT; CDR3aa: CASSSRQGGTEAFF
v_gene: TRBV28; d_gene: NA; abundance: once; j_gene: TRBJ1-5; CDR3nt: TGTGCCAGCACCCCGTCCGGGGGAGACAACAGCAATCAGCCCCAGCATTTT; CDR3aa: CASTPSGGDNSNQPQHF
v_gene: TRBV18; d_gene: TRBD2; abundance: NA; j_gene: TRBJ2-7; CDR3nt: TGTGCCAGCTCACTTACTGGGACTAGCGGGGGGGACCTCGAGCAGTACTTC; CDR3aa: CASSLTGTSGGDLEQYF
v_gene: TRBV24-1; d_gene: TRBD1; abundance: NA; j_gene: TRBJ1-1; CDR3nt: TGTGCCACCAGTGATTCGGGACAGTTCGAAGCTTTCTTT; CDR3aa: CATSDSGQFEAFF
v_gene: TRBV19; d_gene: NA; abundance: NA; j_gene: TRBJ2-3; CDR3nt: TGTGCCAGTAGTATTGGTAGGGGTTCCACAGATACGCAGTATTTT; CDR3aa: CASSIGRGSTDTQYF
v_gene: TRBV7-3; d_gene: TRBD1; abundance: NA; j_gene: TRBJ2-1; CDR3nt: TGTGCCAGCAGCTTAATCGCGGGACAGGGCAGGCTCAATGAGCAGTTCTTC; CDR3aa: CASSLIAGQGRLNEQFF
v_gene: TRBV29-1; d_gene: TRBD1; abundance: NA; j_gene: TRBJ1-2; CDR3nt: TGCAGCGTCGTCCCGGGACAGTTGCGTCTTGCTAACTATGGCTACACCTTC; CDR3aa: CSVVPGQLRLANYGYTF
v_gene: TRBV7-8; d_gene: NA; abundance: NA; j_gene: TRBJ1-5; CDR3nt: TGTGCCAGCAGCTCCTTCGAGCAGCCCCAGCATTTT; CDR3aa: CASSSFEQPQHF
v_gene: TRBV5-6; d_gene: NA; abundance: NA; j_gene: TRBJ2-1; CDR3nt: TGTGCCAGCAGCTTGCCTCACAACAATGAGCAGTTCTTC; CDR3aa: CASSLPHNNEQFF
v_gene: TRBV6-5; d_gene: TRBD1; abundance: NA; j_gene: TRBJ2-7; CDR3nt: TGTGCCAGCAGACCGGGACAGGGATCATACGAGCAGTACTTC; CDR3aa: CASRPGQGSYEQYF
v_gene: TRBV6-5; d_gene: NA; abundance: NA; j_gene: TRBJ1-3; CDR3nt: TGTGCCAGCAGTTACTCTAGCGCAACCTCTGGAAACACCATATATTTT; CDR3aa: CASSYSSATSGNTIYF
v_gene: TRBV3-1/TRBV3-2; d_gene: NA; abundance: NA; j_gene: TRBJ2-7; CDR3nt: TGTGCCAGCAGCCAGGAAGACAATGAGCAGTACTTC; CDR3aa: CASSQEDNEQYF
v_gene: TRBV19; d_gene: NA; abundance: few; j_gene: TRBJ2-7; CDR3nt: TGTGCCAGTAGTATGGCTCTCCAGGCTAACTCCTACGAGCAGTACTTC; CDR3aa: CASSMALQANSYEQYF
v_gene: TRBV6-2/TRBV6-3; d_gene: TRBD1; abundance: NA; j_gene: TRBJ2-6; CDR3nt: TGTGCCAGCAGCAACTTAGACAGGGGGTCTACTGGGGCCAACGTCCTGACTTTC; CDR3aa: CASSNLDRGSTGANVLTF
v_gene: TRBV12-3/TRBV12-4; d_gene: NA; abundance: NA; j_gene: TRBJ1-3; CDR3nt: TGTGCCAGCAGCTCGGTAGGAAACACCATATATTTT; CDR3aa: CASSSVGNTIYF
v_gene: TRBV6-5; d_gene: NA; abundance: NA; j_gene: TRBJ2-7; CDR3nt: TGTGCCAGCAGCACCAGGTTTAATGAGTACGAGCAGTACTTC; CDR3aa: CASSTRFNEYEQYF
v_gene: TRBV3-1/TRBV3-2; d_gene: NA; abundance: NA; j_gene: TRBJ1-2; CDR3nt: TGTGCCAGCAGCCAAGCAAGCGGCAGCAACTATGGCTACACCTTC; CDR3aa: CASSQASGSNYGYTF
v_gene: TRBV19; d_gene: TRBD2; abundance: NA; j_gene: TRBJ2-1; CDR3nt: TGTGCCAGTAGTGGGGGGGGACTCCCCCTGGGGAATGAGCAGTTCTTC; CDR3aa: CASSGGGLPLGNEQFF
v_gene: TRBV19; d_gene: NA; abundance: NA; j_gene: TRBJ1-5; CDR3nt: TGTGCCAGTAGTATAGTTCTTCAGCCCCAGCATTTT; CDR3aa: CASSIVLQPQHF
v_gene: TRBV5-1; d_gene: NA; abundance: NA; j_gene: TRBJ2-2; CDR3nt: TGCGCCAGCAGCTCACAGGGTCCCGGGGAGCTGTTTTTT; CDR3aa: CASSSQGPGELFF
v_gene: TRBV5-1; d_gene: NA; abundance: few; j_gene: TRBJ2-1; CDR3nt: TGCGCCAGCAGCCTAGACGGGGGCTCCTACAATGAGCAGTTCTTC; CDR3aa: CASSLDGGSYNEQFF
v_gene: TRBV28; d_gene: NA; abundance: few; j_gene: TRBJ1-1; CDR3nt: TGTGCCAGCAGTTTGGGTGGCGGGGGCCGGACTGAAGCTTTCTTT; CDR3aa: CASSLGGGGRTEAFF